This T cell receptor beta chain was sequenced in a study of identical twins. Healthy Caucasians made up all donors. V lost 6 bases and J 4 bases, leaving 18 bases between the germline ends. The CDR3 has 15 residues. Findings and caveats of the study: Researchers caution that invariant MAIT and iNKT cells could partly confound zero-insertion analyses. It was cross-sectional statistical analysis, not following the same donors, that the conclusions relied on.

This clonotype was recorded at least ten times. Its antigen is currently unknown. TCRdb called the 5' RACE reads again in MiXCR, with one record for every CDR3 protein. The sample lists 150,000 or so distinct CDR3 sequences, approximately 4% occurring once. This receptor was taken from a man younger than 30 in good health. Sequencing was performed on memory T cells sorted from blood. The V gene is TRBV12-3 or TRBV12-4, the J gene TRBJ1-1; D might be TRBD1 (5 bases). The CDR3 loop is CASSTSPGRTTEAFF. The CDR3 nucleotides read TGTGCCAGCAGCACTTCCCCGGGGCGGACCACTGAAGCTTTCTTT.